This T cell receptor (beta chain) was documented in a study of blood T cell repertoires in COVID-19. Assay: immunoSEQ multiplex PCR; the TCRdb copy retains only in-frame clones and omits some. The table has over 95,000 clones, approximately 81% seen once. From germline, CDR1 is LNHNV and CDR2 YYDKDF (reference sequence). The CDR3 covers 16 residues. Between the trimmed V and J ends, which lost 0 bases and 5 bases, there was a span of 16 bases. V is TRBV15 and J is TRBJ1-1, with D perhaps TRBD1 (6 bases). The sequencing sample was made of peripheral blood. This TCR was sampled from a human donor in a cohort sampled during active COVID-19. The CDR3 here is CATSRDRQGLGTEAFF. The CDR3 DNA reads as TGTGCCACCAGCAGAGATCGTCAGGGGCTGGGGACTGAAGCTTTCTTT.